These 5 T cell receptor beta chains share one sample of origin, sequenced in a study of OX40 agonist ivuxolimab in advanced cancers. Repertoires were generated with immunoSEQ multiplex PCR, while TCRdb's copy carries only in-frame clones and drops some. Altogether approximately 47,000 clones are present, around 80% being singletons, with the ten largest covering about 7.3%. This sample comprised CD4+ or CD8+ T cells sorted from blood, obtained in a trial of the OX40 agonist ivuxolimab. The origin of the receptors is an adult with an advanced solid tumor such as melanoma, head and neck, liver or kidney cancer.

The genes are TRBV2 and TRBJ2-1; D possibly corresponds to TRBD2 (5 bases). V gave up 5 bases and J gave up 8 bases, with 19 bases separating them. There are 15 residues in the CDR3. Germline loops: CDR1 SNHLY, CDR2 FYNNEI. The CDR3 bases are TGTGCCAGCAGTTTTACTAGTGGCGGGCACCATGAGCAGTTCTTC. Encoded protein: CASSFTSGGHHEQFF.

This rearrangement joins TRBV13 to TRBJ1-5; D not certain. The V gene lost 2 bases and the J gene lost 4 bases, with 3 bases spanning the gap. Germline loops: CDR1 PRHDT, CDR2 FYEKMQ (reference sequence). The CDR3 consists of 12 residues. DNA for the CDR3: TGTGCCAGCAGCTTACGTAATCAGCCCCAGCATTTT. Encoded protein: CASSLRNQPQHF.

This clone appeared a single time. The chain recombines TRBV30 with TRBJ2-2, with 9 bases matching TRBD2. Looked up from germline, CDR1 is GTSNPN and CDR2 is SVGIG (reference sequence). The CDR3 has 15 residues. Germline trimming cut 2 bases from V and 2 bases from J; bases unmatched to any gene: 3. This chain's CDR3 is CAWSLTSGNTGELFF. The CDR3 DNA sequence: TGTGCCTGGAGTTTGACTAGCGGCAACACCGGGGAGCTGTTTTTT.

The gene calls are TRBV5-1 and TRBJ2-4; tentatively, D is TRBD2 (5 bases). Between the trimmed V and J ends, which lost 5 bases and 6 bases, there was a span of 15 bases. The CDR3 covers 14 residues. CDR1 is SGHRS and CDR2 is YFSETQ in the germline V gene. The CDR3 protein is CASSLPTSINIQYF. CDR3 nucleotides: TGCGCCAGCAGTTTACCAACTAGTATAAACATTCAGTACTTC.

This clone occurred once. The V call is TRBV6-1, the J call TRBJ2-3, with D possibly being TRBD2 (5 bases). CDR1 is MNHNS and CDR2 is SASEGT in the germline V gene. V gave up 7 bases and J gave up 4 bases, with 6 bases separating them. The CDR3 covers 11 residues. The CDR3 sequence: CASMRADTQYF. The DNA for the CDR3 is TGTGCCAGCATGAGGGCAGATACGCAGTATTTT.